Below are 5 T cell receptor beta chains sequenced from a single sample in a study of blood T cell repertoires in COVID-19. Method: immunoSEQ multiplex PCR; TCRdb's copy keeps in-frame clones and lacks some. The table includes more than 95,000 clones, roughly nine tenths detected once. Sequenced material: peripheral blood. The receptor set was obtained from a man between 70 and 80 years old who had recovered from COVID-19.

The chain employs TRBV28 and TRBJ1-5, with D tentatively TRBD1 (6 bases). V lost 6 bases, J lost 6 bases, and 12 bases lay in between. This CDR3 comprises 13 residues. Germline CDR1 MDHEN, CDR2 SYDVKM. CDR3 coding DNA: TGTGCCAGCAGGGTTAACAGGGTTCAGCCCCAGCATTTT. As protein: CASRVNRVQPQHF.

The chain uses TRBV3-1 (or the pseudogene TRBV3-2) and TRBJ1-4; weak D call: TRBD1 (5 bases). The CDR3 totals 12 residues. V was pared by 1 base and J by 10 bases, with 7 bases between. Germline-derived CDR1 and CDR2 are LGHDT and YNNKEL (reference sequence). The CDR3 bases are TGTGCCAGCAGCCAAGGGGGGGGAAAACTGTTTTTT. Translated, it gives CASSQGGGKLFF.

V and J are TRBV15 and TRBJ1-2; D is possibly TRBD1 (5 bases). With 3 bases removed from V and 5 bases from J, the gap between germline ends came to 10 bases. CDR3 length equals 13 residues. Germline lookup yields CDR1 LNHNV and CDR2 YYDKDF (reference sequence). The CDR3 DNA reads TGTGCCACCAGCAGCGGGGGGAGATATGGCTACACCTTC. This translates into CATSSGGRYGYTF.

CDR3 sequence reads: CASSPTASTNTGELFF. CDR3 DNA sequence: TGTGCCAGTAGCCCCACGGCTAGCACGAACACCGGGGAGCTGTTTTTT. The gene calls are TRBV19 and TRBJ2-2, with TRBD2 as a possible D gene (5 bases). From germline, CDR1 is LNHDA and CDR2 SQIVND (reference sequence). With 6 bases removed from V and 0 bases from J, the gap between germline ends came to 14 bases. The CDR3 is made up of 16 amino acids.

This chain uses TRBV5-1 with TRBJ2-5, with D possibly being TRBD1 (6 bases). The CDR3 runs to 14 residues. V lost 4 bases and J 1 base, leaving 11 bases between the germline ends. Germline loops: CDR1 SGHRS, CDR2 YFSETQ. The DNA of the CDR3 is TGCGCCAGCAGCCGGGTGACAGGCCAAGAGACCCAGTACTTC. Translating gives CASSRVTGQETQYF. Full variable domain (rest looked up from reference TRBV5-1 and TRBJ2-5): KAGVTQTPRYLIKTRGQQVTLSCSPISGHRSVSWYQQTPGQGLQFLFEYFSETQRNKGNFPGRFSGRQFSNSRSEMNVSTLELGDSALYLCASSRVTGQETQYFGPGTRLLVL.